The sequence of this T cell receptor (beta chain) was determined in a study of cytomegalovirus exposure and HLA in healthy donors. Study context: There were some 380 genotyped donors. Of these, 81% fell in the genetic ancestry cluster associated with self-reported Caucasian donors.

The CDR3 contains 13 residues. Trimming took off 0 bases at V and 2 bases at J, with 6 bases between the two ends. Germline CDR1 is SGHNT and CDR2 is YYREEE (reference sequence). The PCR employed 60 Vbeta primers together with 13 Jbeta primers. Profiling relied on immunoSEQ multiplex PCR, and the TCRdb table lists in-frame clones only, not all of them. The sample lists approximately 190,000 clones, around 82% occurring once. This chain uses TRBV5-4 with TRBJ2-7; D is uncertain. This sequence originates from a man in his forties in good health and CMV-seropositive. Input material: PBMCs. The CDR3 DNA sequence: TGTGCCAGCAGCTTGGCAACAACCTACGAGCAGTACTTC. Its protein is CASSLATTYEQYF.